These 20 T cell receptor beta chains were sequenced from one sample in a study of patients and donors after allogeneic stem cell transplantation. From the RT-PCR reads, TCRdb called clonotypes with MiXCR, one entry per CDR3 protein. The table lists about 160,000 distinct CDR3 sequences, approximately 24% of them singletons, with more than 25% in the top ten. Sequenced sample: blood, either unsorted or a sorted T cell fraction (not recorded which). The receptor set was obtained from a human donor who was either an allogeneic HSCT recipient or a stem cell or donor lymphocyte infusion donor (not recorded which). It is not recorded whose cells these are; they may come from a transplant donor.

The chain combines TRBV29-1 with TRBJ2-1, with 8 nucleotides matching TRBD1. V trimming: 7 bases; J trimming: 4 bases; junction bases outside the gene matches: 3. The CDR3 loop spans 12 amino acids. The germline V gene encodes CDR1 SQVTM and CDR2 ANQGSEA. The CDR3 is CSGGQGYNEQFF. CDR3 coding DNA: TGCAGCGGCGGACAGGGATACAATGAGCAGTTCTTC.

V gene TRBV6-6 combines with J gene TRBJ1-1, with 9 bases identical to TRBD1. This CDR3 region has 17 residues. V trimming: 4 bases; J trimming: 2 bases; junction bases outside the gene matches: 11. Per the germline V gene, CDR1 is MNHNY and CDR2 is SVGAGI (reference sequence). CDR3 nucleotides: TGTGCCAGCAGTTCTCACCGCCTGACAGGGGGTAACACTGAAGCTTTCTTT. Translated, it gives CASSSHRLTGGNTEAFF.

Only a few counts were recorded for this clonotype. The V gene is TRBV5-6, the J gene TRBJ1-1; 7 bases agree with TRBD1. V trimming: 0 bases; J trimming: 1 base; junction bases outside the gene matches: 3. The CDR3 is made up of 15 amino acids. Germline CDR1 and CDR2: SGHDT and YYEEEE. CDR3 residues: CASSLEGTENTEAFF. The DNA of the CDR3 is TGTGCCAGCAGCTTGGAAGGGACAGAGAACACTGAAGCTTTCTTT.

The chain couples TRBV10-3 to TRBJ2-5; TRBD1 matches at 9 bases. Per the germline V gene, CDR1 is ENHRY and CDR2 is SYGVKD. The CDR3 runs to 13 residues. V dropped 10 bases and J dropped 5; count of bases not matched to a gene: 8. The CDR3 bases are TGTGCCAGCAATACAGGGGGCGCGGAGACCCAGTACTTC. Protein sequence: CASNTGGAETQYF.

This clonotype has a handful of counts. The CDR3 bases are TGTGCCAGCGGGGGCCCTTCCAGCTCCTACAATGAGCAGTTCTTC. It is translated as CASGGPSSSYNEQFF. The V call is TRBV2, the J call TRBJ2-1; TRBD1 might be the D (6 bases). Deletions cut 8 bases from V and 0 bases from J, with 14 bases between. Germline assignment: CDR1 SNHLY and CDR2 FYNNEI. CDR3 length: 15 residues. The full variable domain, its missing parts supplied by reference TRBV2 and TRBJ2-1, is EPEVTQTPSHQVTQMGQEVILRCVPISNHLYFYWYRQILGQKVEFLVSFYNNEISEKSEIFDDQFSVERPDGSNFTLKIRSTKLEDSAMYFCASGGPSSSYNEQFFGPGTRLTVL.

In its sample, this clonotype was seen a few times. The chain uses TRBV5-1 and TRBJ1-1; TRBD1 agrees at 7 bases. The ends lost 3 bases at V and 1 base at J; junction bases unmatched: 6. The CDR3 spans 15 residues. CDR1 SGHRS and CDR2 YFSETQ come from the germline V gene. In DNA, the CDR3 is TGCGCCAGCAGCTCAGGGACAGTAGAGAACACTGAAGCTTTCTTT. Its translation is CASSSGTVENTEAFF. The whole variable domain, remainder taken from reference TRBV5-1 and TRBJ1-1, is KAGVTQTPRYLIKTRGQQVTLSCSPISGHRSVSWYQQTPGQGLQFLFEYFSETQRNKGNFPGRFSGRQFSNSRSEMNVSTLELGDSALYLCASSSGTVENTEAFFGQGTRLTVV.

This clonotype has more than one count but fewer than ten. The rearrangement uses TRBV12-5 and TRBJ2-4, with D possibly TRBD1 on 6 matching bases. The CDR3 sequence is 16 residues long. Per the germline V gene, CDR1 is LGHNT and CDR2 is FRNRAP. V shed 6 bases and J shed 2 bases, with 17 bases lying between them. CDR3 coding DNA: TGTGCTAGTGGCCCAAACAGGGACGGAACCAAAAACATTCAGTACTTC. This gives the protein CASGPNRDGTKNIQYF.

The chain carries TRBV30 and TRBJ1-2; D is possibly TRBD1 (5 bases). In germline, CDR1 is GTSNPN, CDR2 SVGIG (reference sequence). The CDR3 consists of 14 residues. V lost 0 bases and J 5 bases, leaving 13 bases between the germline ends. Written as DNA, the CDR3 is TGTGCCTGGAGTGTACTTGGGGGAGGTTATGGCTACACCTTC. It translates to CAWSVLGGGYGYTF.

The chain carries TRBV5-1 and TRBJ1-4; D not resolved. CDR3 size: 18 residues. Between the trimmed V and J ends, which lost 4 bases and 0 bases, there was a span of 19 bases. The germline V gene encodes CDR1 SGHRS and CDR2 YFSETQ. CDR3 DNA: TGCGCCAGCAGCCCGGAGGGCGGGATTCTTGCAACTAATGAAAAACTGTTTTTT. Protein product: CASSPEGGILATNEKLFF.

This clonotype occurred a few times. The J gene is TRBJ2-7, the V gene TRBV7-9; 9 positions agree with TRBD2. The junction had 9 bases not matched to a gene; V was cut back by 5 bases and J by 4 bases. The CDR3 has 15 amino acids. Germline values: CDR1 SEHNR, CDR2 FQNEAQ (reference sequence). The CDR3 here is CASSKNSGGSYEQYF. The DNA of the CDR3 is TGTGCCAGCAGCAAAAATAGCGGGGGCTCTTACGAGCAGTACTTC.

This clonotype was recorded at least ten times. The chain has TRBV4-1 and TRBJ1-5, with D possibly matching TRBD1 (6 bases). The CDR3 is made up of 15 amino acids. Trimming left V 6 bases short and J 3 bases short, with 15 bases between. CDR1 is MGHRA and CDR2 is YSYEKL in the germline V gene. CDR3 protein: CASRDNAGVNQPQHF. CDR3 sequence (DNA): TGCGCCAGCAGAGACAACGCAGGGGTCAATCAGCCCCAGCATTTT.

This clonotype was seen only a few times. The V call is TRBV6-5, the J call TRBJ2-7; 11 bases line up with TRBD1. Germline-derived CDR1 and CDR2 are MNHEY and SVGAGI. This CDR3 has 16 amino acids. Trimming at V came to 5 bases and at J to 1 base, leaving 7 bases not matched to a gene. The DNA for the CDR3 is TGTGCCAGCAGTCGAGGACAGGGGGCTTTATCCTACGAGCAGTACTTC. Amino acids: CASSRGQGALSYEQYF.

This clonotype was observed a few times. The V gene is TRBV24-1, the J gene TRBJ2-7, with a possible D match to TRBD1 (5 bases). Germline CDR1 KGHDR, CDR2 SFDVKD. The CDR3 has 12 amino acids. Trimming removed 9 bases from V and 2 bases from J, with 10 bases in between. The CDR3 spells CATADSPYEQYF. CDR3 DNA: TGTGCCACCGCCGACAGCCCCTACGAGCAGTACTTC.

This chain joins TRBV6-1 and TRBJ2-1; maybe TRBD1 (6 bases). This CDR3 region has 13 residues. Germline V lookup: CDR1 MNHNS, CDR2 SASEGT. V shed 8 bases and J shed 7 bases, with 15 bases lying between them. The CDR3 loop is CASPRGRGNEQFF. The CDR3 nucleotides read TGTGCCAGCCCCAGGGGAAGGGGGAATGAGCAGTTCTTC.

This clonotype was counted only a few times. V is TRBV15 and J is TRBJ1-1; D gene uncertain. This CDR3 has 15 amino acids. Between the trimmed V and J ends, which lost 0 bases and 1 base, there was a span of 9 bases. Germline V gene sequence: CDR1 LNHNV, CDR2 YYDKDF (reference sequence). CDR3 sequence: CATSRDRARNTEAFF. CDR3 sequence (DNA): TGTGCCACCAGCAGAGATCGTGCCAGGAACACTGAAGCTTTCTTT. Using reference TRBV15 and TRBJ1-1 for the parts outside the CDR3, the full variable domain is DAMVIQNPRYQVTQFGKPVTLSCSQTLNHNVMYWYQQKSSQAPKLLFHYYDKDFNNEADTPDNFQSRRPNTSFCFLDIRSPGLGDTAMYLCATSRDRARNTEAFFGQGTRLTVV.

The V gene is TRBV12-3 or TRBV12-4, the J gene TRBJ2-5, with TRBD1 matching 7 bases. The CDR3 spans 14 residues. The junction had 8 bases not matched to a gene; V was cut back by 9 bases and J by 1 base. The CDR3 nucleotides are TGTGCCAGTACCGGGACAGCTTTCCAAGAGACCCAGTACTTC. It encodes CASTGTAFQETQYF.

This clonotype was counted only a few times. The rearrangement links TRBV7-3 to TRBJ1-1; the D gene is possibly TRBD1 (6 bases). Germline CDR1 reads SGHTA; CDR2 reads FQGTGA. The CDR3 runs to 18 residues. Trimming pared 2 bases from V and 0 bases from J, leaving 19 bases between. CDR3 residues: CASSLYGGALFLNTEAFF. The CDR3 DNA is TGTGCCAGCAGCTTATATGGGGGGGCCCTATTTCTGAACACTGAAGCTTTCTTT.

The V gene is TRBV10-3, the J gene TRBJ2-1, with D perhaps being TRBD1 or TRBD2 (7 bases each). Germline CDR1 reads ENHRY; CDR2 reads SYGVKD. V lost 10 bases to trimming and J lost 2 bases, with 12 bases between them. This CDR3 contains 13 residues. In DNA, the CDR3 is TGTGCCACAGGGGGGGACCCCTACAATGAGCAGTTCTTC. Protein product: CATGGDPYNEQFF.

The rearrangement uses TRBV5-1 and TRBJ2-7, with D possibly matching TRBD1 (6 bases). The CDR3 length is 15 residues. The V gene's germline CDR1 is SGHRS and CDR2 YFSETQ. The V end was cut by 1 base, the J end by 2 bases, with 13 bases between. The CDR3 DNA follows: TGCGCCAGCAGCTTGATGGGCGGACAGACCTACGAGCAGTACTTC. Protein sequence: CASSLMGGQTYEQYF.

This clonotype was detected only once. The chain is built from TRBV5-1 and TRBJ2-1; D call uncertain. CDR3 size: 12 residues. Trimming cost V 1 base and J 6 bases, with 5 bases left between them. Germline values: CDR1 SGHRS, CDR2 YFSETQ. Written as DNA, the CDR3 is TGCGCCAGCAGCTTGAACAGCAATGAGCAGTTCTTC. It translates to CASSLNSNEQFF.